The clone carrying this T cell receptor (beta chain) has a count of ten or more. Its antigen is not known. Trimming took off 2 bases at V and 8 bases at J, with 12 bases between the two ends. The CDR3 spans 13 residues. Germline-derived CDR1 and CDR2 are SEHNR and FQNEAQ (reference sequence). Clinical symptoms, serum thyroxine, TRAb, thyroid ultrasound and orbital computed tomography established diagnosis. The sample is drawn from a study of T cells in Graves' hyperthyroidism and ophthalmopathy. Study overall: Initial diagnosis, before any treatment, was when peripheral blood was collected.

RNA transcripts served as the template for amplifying TCR beta CDR3 regions. TCR CDR3 regions were first amplified by RT-PCR with HTBI primers. TCRdb passed the multiplex PCR reads through MiXCR, listing each CDR3 protein once. The sample lists about 600,000 distinct CDR3 sequences, more than 15% seen once, with around 3.3% in the top ten. Findings and caveats of the study: Ophthalmopathy was predicted by the model a median of roughly 6.6 months ahead of onset.

J is TRBJ1-1 and V is TRBV7-9; no clear D gene. This receptor was identified in a woman in her 40s with Graves' ophthalmopathy. Material for sequencing was blood. The CDR3 bases are TGTGCCAGCAGCTTACAGACGGAGGCCGAAGCTTTCTTT. Protein: CASSLQTEAEAFF.